These 2 T cell receptor beta chains were all obtained from the same sample, sequenced in a study of blood T cells in healthy people across ages. Primed by a sample-barcoded 5' primer and a J-beta primer mix, a second PCR proceeded for roughly 7 to 12 cycles. Each CDR3 protein gets one entry after TCRdb re-called the 5' RACE reads with MiXCR. The sample carries 800,000 to 1,300,000 distinct CDR3 sequences, 25% recorded once. These data were also filed under a second study, of T cells of mothers and their children.

The sample taken for sequencing was blood. Receptor source: a girl aged 2-10 years in good health.

CDR3 in DNA: TGTGCCAGCAGTTACTTGCGGGGCGGGGAGCTGTTTTTT. The encoded protein is CASSYLRGGELFF. The chain uses TRBV6-2 or TRBV6-3 and TRBJ2-2; maybe TRBD2 (6 bases). Germline CDR1 and CDR2: MNHEY and SVGEGT. Trimming took 1 base from V and 7 from J, leaving 7 bases between them. This CDR3 has 13 amino acids.

This clonotype has just one count. This chain joins TRBV29-1 and TRBJ1-4; TRBD1 agrees at 11 bases. Germline trimming cut 3 bases from V and 11 bases from J; bases unmatched to any gene: 2. CDR1 SQVTM and CDR2 ANQGSEA come from the germline V gene. The CDR3 is made up of 12 amino acids. CDR3 amino acids: CSVDGQGAKLFF. CDR3 in DNA: TGCAGCGTTGACGGACAGGGGGCGAAACTGTTTTTT. Full variable domain (missing parts from reference TRBV29-1 and TRBJ1-4): SAVISQKPSRDICQRGTSLTIQCQVDSQVTMMFWYRQQPGQSLTLIATANQGSEATYESGFVIDKFPISRPNLTFSTLTVSNMSPEDSSIYLCSVDGQGAKLFFGSGTQLSVL.